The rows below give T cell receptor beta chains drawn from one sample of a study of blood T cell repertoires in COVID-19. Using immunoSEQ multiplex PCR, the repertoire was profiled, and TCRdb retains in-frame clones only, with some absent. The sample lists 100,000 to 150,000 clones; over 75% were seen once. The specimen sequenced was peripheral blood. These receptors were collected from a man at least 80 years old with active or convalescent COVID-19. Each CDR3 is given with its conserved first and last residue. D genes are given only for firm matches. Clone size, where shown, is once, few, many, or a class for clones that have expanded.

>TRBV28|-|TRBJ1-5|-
CASGGGSNQPQHF
TGTGCCAGCGGGGGAGGGAGCAATCAGCCCCAGCATTTT
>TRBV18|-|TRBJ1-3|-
CASSPGGAGNTIYF
TGTGCCAGCTCACCGGGCGGGGCTGGAAACACCATATATTTT
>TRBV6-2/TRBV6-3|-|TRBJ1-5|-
CASSPTSYSNQPQHF
TGTGCCAGCAGCCCGACTTCCTATAGCAATCAGCCCCAGCATTTT
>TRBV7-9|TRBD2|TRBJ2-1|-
CASSHTSGSLYEQFF
TGTGCCAGCAGCCATACTAGCGGGAGTCTGTATGAGCAGTTCTTC
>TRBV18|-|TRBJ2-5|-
CASSPLGVQETQYF
TGTGCCAGCTCACCTCTAGGAGTCCAAGAGACCCAGTACTTC
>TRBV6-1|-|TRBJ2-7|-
CASSDPGVSYEQYF
TGTGCCAGCAGTGACCCAGGGGTCTCCTACGAGCAGTACTTC
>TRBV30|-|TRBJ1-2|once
CAWGDRGYGYTF
TGTGCCTGGGGGGACCGGGGCTATGGCTACACCTTC
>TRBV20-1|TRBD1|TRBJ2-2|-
CSASKPRTGVNTGELFF
TGCAGTGCTAGTAAACCCCGCACAGGGGTTAACACCGGGGAGCTGTTTTTT
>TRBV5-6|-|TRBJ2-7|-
CASSLFWTYEQYF
TGTGCCAGCAGCTTATTCTGGACTTACGAGCAGTACTTC
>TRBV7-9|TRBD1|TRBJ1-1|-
CASSLAGQGAHLEAFF
TGTGCCAGCAGCTTAGCGGGACAGGGGGCGCATCTTGAAGCTTTCTTT
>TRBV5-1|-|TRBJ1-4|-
CASSLDRRMNEKLFF
TGCGCCAGCAGCTTGGATCGGCGGATGAATGAAAAGCTGTTTTTT
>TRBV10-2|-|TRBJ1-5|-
CGTGRTSNQPQHF
TGCGGCACTGGGAGGACTAGCAATCAGCCCCAGCATTTT
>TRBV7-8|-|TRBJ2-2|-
CASSLRQSTGELFF
TGTGCCAGCAGCTTAAGACAGAGCACCGGGGAGCTGTTTTTT
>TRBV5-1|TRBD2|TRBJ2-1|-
CASSYAGLAGALDYNEQFF
TGCGCCAGCAGCTACGCGGGACTAGCGGGAGCGTTGGACTATAATGAGCAGTTCTTC
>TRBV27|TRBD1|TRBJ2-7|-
CASSTTGGAGYEQYF
TGTGCCAGCAGCACTACAGGGGGCGCCGGCTACGAGCAGTACTTC
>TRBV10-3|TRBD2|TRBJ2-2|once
CAISVPGLENTGELFF
TGTGCCATCAGTGTGCCGGGACTAGAGAACACCGGGGAGCTGTTTTTT
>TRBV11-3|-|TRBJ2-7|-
CASSLRQAYEQYF
TGTGCCAGCAGCCTTCGACAAGCCTACGAGCAGTACTTC
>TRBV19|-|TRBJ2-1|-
CASSIAGGRGEQFF
TGTGCCAGTAGTATAGCGGGGGGCAGGGGTGAGCAGTTCTTC
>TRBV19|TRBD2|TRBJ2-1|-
CASSIEGLAGVYDEQFF
TGTGCCAGTAGTATAGAGGGGCTAGCGGGAGTCTATGATGAGCAGTTCTTC
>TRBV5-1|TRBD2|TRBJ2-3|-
CASSLGGTTGTDTQYF
TGCGCCAGCAGCTTGGGGGGGACTACGGGGACAGATACGCAGTATTTT
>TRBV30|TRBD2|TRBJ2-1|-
CAWSNPGLAGYNEQFF
TGTGCCTGGAGTAACCCGGGACTAGCGGGTTACAATGAGCAGTTCTTC
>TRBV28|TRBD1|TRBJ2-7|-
CASRPGGIGEQYF
TGTGCCAGCAGGCCAGGGGGAATCGGCGAGCAGTACTTC
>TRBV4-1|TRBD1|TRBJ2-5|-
CASRQQGGETQYF
TGCGCCAGCAGACAACAGGGGGGAGAGACCCAGTACTTC
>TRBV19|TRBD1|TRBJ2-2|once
CASSDPTGTGTQTSNTGELFF
TGTGCCAGTAGTGACCCGACCGGGACAGGGACTCAAACCTCGAACACCGGGGAGCTGTTTTTT
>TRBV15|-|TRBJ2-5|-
CATSRKQGWGETQYF
TGTGCCACCAGCAGGAAGCAGGGCTGGGGAGAGACCCAGTACTTC
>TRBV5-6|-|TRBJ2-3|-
CASSFGSGGPDTQYF
-
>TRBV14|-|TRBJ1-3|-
CASSRAGISSGNTIYF
TGTGCCAGCAGCCGGGCCGGGATCTCCTCTGGAAACACCATATATTTT
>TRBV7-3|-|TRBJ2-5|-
CASSLIAGRQETQYF
TGTGCCAGCAGCTTAATAGCAGGGCGCCAAGAGACCCAGTACTTC
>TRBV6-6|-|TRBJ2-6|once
CASSYTARSGANVLTF
TGTGCCAGCAGTTACACCGCTAGATCTGGGGCCAACGTCCTGACTTTC
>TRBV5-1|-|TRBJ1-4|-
CASSSGGLKAASRKLFF
TGCGCCAGCAGTAGTGGGGGCCTTAAGGCGGCTTCCAGAAAACTGTTTTTT
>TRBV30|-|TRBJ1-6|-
CAWSLGTTDSPLHF
TGTGCCTGGAGCCTTGGGACAACTGATTCACCCCTCCACTTT